A selection of T cell receptor beta chains follows, all from one sample in a study of T cell responses to AZD1222 COVID-19 vaccine. Sequencing was performed with immunoSEQ multiplex PCR; in TCRdb, only in-frame clones are kept and a portion is missing. In the table there are approximately 75,000 clones, roughly 90% of which are singletons. The sample was peripheral blood, taken 28 days after the second AZD1222 dose. Source of these receptors: an adult who received the AZD1222 COVID-19 vaccine. Each CDR3 is given with its conserved first and last residue. The D gene is left open where the match is weak. For some rows the clone size is stated as once, few or many, or as a class when expanded; others skip it.

cdr3_length d_call j_call v_call clone_size cdr3_aa cdr3_nt
14 . TRBJ2-7 TRBV5-8 . CASSLGQVLYEQYF TGTGCCAGCAGCTTGGGGCAGGTCCTCTACGAGCAGTACTTC
12 . TRBJ2-7 TRBV6-2/TRBV6-3 . CASSDPFYEQYF TGTGCCAGCAGTGACCCTTTCTACGAGCAGTACTTC
14 . TRBJ2-1 TRBV9 few CASSVAGYYNEQFF TGTGCCAGCAGCGTAGCGGGGTACTACAATGAGCAGTTCTTC
16 . TRBJ2-2 TRBV15 . CATSRESLANTGELFF TGTGCCACCAGCAGAGAGAGTCTAGCGAACACCGGGGAGCTGTTTTTT
11 . TRBJ1-2 TRBV2 . CASSKTRGYTF TGTGCCAGCTCAAAGACAAGGGGCTACACCTTC
12 . TRBJ2-2 TRBV28 . CASSLDTGELFF TGTGCCAGCAGTTTGGACACCGGGGAGCTGTTTTTT
14 . TRBJ1-5 TRBV9 . CASSARGSDQPQHF TGTGCCAGCAGCGCCCGGGGCAGCGATCAGCCCCAGCATTTT
16 . TRBJ1-3 TRBV19 few CASSSRGVLVGNTIYF TGTGCCAGTAGTTCAAGAGGGGTTCTGGTTGGAAACACCATATATTTT
14 . TRBJ1-1 TRBV7-9 . CASSPDPINTEAFF TGTGCCAGCAGCCCAGACCCTATTAACACTGAAGCTTTCTTT
13 . TRBJ1-1 TRBV6-2/TRBV6-3 . CASSYGSYTEAFF TGTGCCAGCAGTTACGGCAGCTACACTGAAGCTTTCTTT
15 . TRBJ2-1 TRBV9 . CASGSETGWNNEQFF TGTGCCAGCGGGTCCGAGACAGGTTGGAACAATGAGCAGTTCTTC
13 . TRBJ1-2 TRBV19 . CATRDAGRKGYTF TGTGCCACCCGGGACGCTGGACGTAAGGGCTACACCTTC
13 . TRBJ2-7 TRBV18 . CASSQGASYEQYF TGTGCCAGCTCACAAGGGGCCTCCTACGAGCAGTACTTC
15 . TRBJ1-5 TRBV7-9 . CASSLGGPSNQPQHF TGTGCCAGCAGCTTAGGGGGGCCTAGCAATCAGCCCCAGCATTTT
15 TRBD1 TRBJ1-2 TRBV4-1 once CASSQLGGQTYGYTF TGCGCCAGCAGCCAACTAGGGGGACAGACCTATGGCTACACCTTC
15 TRBD1 TRBJ1-2 TRBV5-5 once CASSAPGQGKNGYTF TGTGCCAGCAGCGCTCCGGGACAGGGGAAGAATGGCTACACCTTC
15 . TRBJ2-2 TRBV7-2 . CASSLKGGASGELFF TGTGCCAGCAGCTTAAAAGGGGGGGCGAGCGGGGAGCTGTTTTTT
15 . TRBJ2-1 TRBV15 . CATTSPGEGDNEQFF TGTGCCACCACCTCCCCCGGGGAGGGGGACAATGAGCAGTTCTTC
13 . TRBJ1-5 TRBV29-1 . CSVGQGLNQPQHF TGCAGCGTTGGTCAGGGTCTCAATCAGCCCCAGCATTTT
16 TRBD2 TRBJ2-2 TRBV7-9 . CASSYRTSGDPGELFF TGTGCCAGCAGCTACAGGACTAGCGGGGATCCCGGGGAGCTGTTTTTT
14 TRBD1 TRBJ1-2 TRBV9 . CASSVEQGGYGYTF TGTGCCAGCAGCGTAGAGCAGGGGGGCTATGGCTACACCTTC
13 . TRBJ1-5 TRBV28 . CASSPGAYQPQHF TGTGCCAGCAGTCCCGGGGCCTATCAGCCCCAGCATTTT
15 TRBD1 TRBJ2-3 TRBV5-1 . CASSLGRGQSYTQYF TGCGCCAGCAGCTTGGGCAGGGGGCAATCGTATACGCAGTATTTT
16 . TRBJ2-7 TRBV28 . CASSLPPLALRDEQYF TGTGCCAGCAGTTTACCGCCCCTAGCCCTTCGGGACGAGCAGTACTTC
12 . TRBJ1-1 TRBV7-9 . CASSVGGESAFF TGTGCCAGCAGCGTGGGAGGGGAGTCCGCTTTCTTT
20 TRBD1 TRBJ2-1 TRBV9 . CASSARGTGVTLSSYNEQFF TGTGCCAGCAGCGCTCGGGGGACAGGGGTCACTCTATCCTCCTACAATGAGCAGTTCTTC
15 . TRBJ2-7 TRBV14 . CASSQVSRSTYEQYF TGTGCCAGCAGCCAAGTTAGTAGATCGACCTACGAGCAGTACTTC
15 . TRBJ2-1 TRBV11-2 once CASSSRQKSYNEQFF TGTGCCAGCAGCTCACGACAGAAGTCCTACAATGAGCAGTTCTTC
17 . TRBJ2-1 TRBV6-2/TRBV6-3 . CASSYGKGRGHMNEQFF TGTGCCAGCAGTTACGGAAAAGGGAGAGGTCACATGAATGAGCAGTTCTTC
13 . TRBJ2-7 TRBV19 . CASSIDRGYEQYF TGTGCCAGTAGTATAGATCGGGGCTACGAGCAGTACTTC
11 . TRBJ1-1 TRBV20-1 . CSANRASEAFF TGCAGTGCTAACAGGGCCTCTGAAGCTTTCTTT
15 TRBD1 TRBJ2-1 TRBV7-3 . CASSLGQGAYNEQFF TGTGCCAGCAGCTTAGGACAGGGGGCCTACAATGAGCAGTTCTTC
14 . TRBJ2-7 TRBV15 . CATSFRQWTYEQYF TGTGCCACCAGCTTCCGACAGTGGACCTACGAGCAGTACTTC
14 . TRBJ1-1 TRBV30 once CAWSPSRGDTEAFF TGTGCCTGGAGTCCGTCGAGGGGCGACACTGAAGCTTTCTTT
17 . TRBJ2-2 TRBV27 . CASSSHDTNTNTGELFF TGTGCCAGCAGTTCCCATGACACGAATACGAACACCGGGGAGCTGTTTTTT
12 . TRBJ2-5 TRBV7-2 . CASSNDRRGSYF TGTGCCAGCAGCAATGACAGGAGGGGTTCGTACTTC
14 TRBD2 TRBJ2-3 TRBV24-1 . CATRGLAGTDTQYF TGTGCCACCAGGGGACTAGCGGGCACAGATACGCAGTATTTT
12 . TRBJ2-1 TRBV7-2 . CASSFRDNEQFF TGTGCCAGCAGCTTCCGGGACAACGAGCAGTTCTTC
11 . TRBJ1-2 TRBV2 few CASSLNYGYTF TGTGCCAGCAGCCTTAACTATGGCTACACCTTC
12 . TRBJ1-1 TRBV30 . CARITGATEAFF TGTGCCCGCATCACCGGGGCCACTGAAGCTTTCTTT
15 . TRBJ1-6 TRBV30 . CAWSVHQGLNSPLHF TGTGCCTGGAGTGTACATCAGGGTTTAAATTCACCCCTCCACTTT
15 . TRBJ1-5 TRBV7-2 . CASSWVGGSPQPQHF TGTGCCAGCAGCTGGGTCGGGGGTTCCCCTCAGCCCCAGCATTTT
17 . TRBJ2-2 TRBV6-1 . CASSEAPGARLTGELFF TGTGCCAGCAGTGAAGCGCCAGGCGCCCGTTTAACCGGGGAGCTGTTTTTT
15 . TRBJ1-5 TRBV27 . CASTRLPLSNQPQHF TGTGCCAGCACCCGCTTGCCCCTCAGCAATCAGCCCCAGCATTTT
13 . TRBJ1-5 TRBV7-9 few CASSLIQDQPQHF TGTGCCAGCAGCTTAATACAGGATCAGCCCCAGCATTTT
12 . TRBJ2-7 TRBV5-4 . CASSLDSGEQYF TGTGCCAGCAGCTTGGACAGCGGGGAGCAGTACTTC
13 . TRBJ2-3 TRBV12-3/TRBV12-4 . CASSTGLTDTQYF TGTGCCAGCAGTACCGGACTGACAGATACGCAGTATTTT
14 . TRBJ2-3 TRBV6-5 . CASRSQGRTDTQYF TGTGCCAGCAGATCACAGGGTCGCACAGATACGCAGTATTTT
16 . TRBJ1-1 TRBV4-1 . CASSQEGPTLNTEAFF TGCGCCAGCAGCCAAGAGGGACCGACCCTGAACACTGAAGCTTTCTTT
14 . TRBJ1-2 TRBV7-3 . CASSPGPPGYGYTF TGTGCCAGCAGCCCCGGTCCCCCAGGGTATGGCTACACCTTC
12 . TRBJ2-3 TRBV12-3/TRBV12-4 . CASSPMIDTQYF TGTGCCAGCAGTCCGATGATAGATACGCAGTATTTT
13 TRBD1 TRBJ1-5 TRBV19 . CASSIQGGQPQHF TGTGCCAGTAGTATACAGGGGGGTCAGCCCCAGCATTTT
15 TRBD1 TRBJ1-5 TRBV11-1 . CASSPGTGSDQPQHF TGTGCCAGCAGCCCGGGGACAGGGTCAGATCAGCCCCAGCATTTT
13 . TRBJ1-4 TRBV5-6 . CASSLEGDPKLFF TGTGCCAGCAGCTTGGAGGGGGATCCTAAACTGTTTTTT
15 . TRBJ1-5 TRBV2 . CASSDGGLAGQPQHF TGTGCCAGCAGTGATGGCGGGTTGGCCGGTCAGCCCCAGCATTTT
14 TRBD1 TRBJ1-6 TRBV19 . CASSMNRGDSPLHF TGTGCCAGTAGTATGAACAGGGGAGATTCACCCCTCCACTTT
14 . TRBJ1-1 TRBV27 . CASSVTGLRTEAFF TGTGCCAGCAGCGTCACAGGGCTGCGCACTGAAGCTTTCTTT
14 TRBD1 TRBJ1-2 TRBV7-2 . CASSLEQGAGGYTF TGTGCCAGCAGCTTAGAGCAGGGGGCTGGAGGCTACACCTTC
14 TRBD1 TRBJ1-5 TRBV5-1 . CASSLGQGGQPQHF TGCGCCAGCAGCTTGGGACAGGGTGGGCAGCCCCAGCATTTT